This T cell receptor (beta chain) was identified during a study of identical twins. Whole-study findings and limits: Excess low generation probability was seen in twin-shared out-of-frame alpha sequences.

The CDR3 consists of 13 residues. Deletions cut 3 bases from V and 5 bases from J, with 11 bases between. Using its own MiXCR run on the 5' RACE reads, TCRdb lists one record per CDR3 protein. In the table there are under 300,000 distinct CDR3 sequences, roughly 13% of which are singletons. This clonotype has only a few counts. Its antigen is unidentified. The V gene is TRBV12-3 or TRBV12-4, the J gene TRBJ2-7; tentatively, D is TRBD2 (5 bases). The source material was memory (CD45RO+) T cells sorted from blood. The clonotype originates from a woman aged 18-29 years in good health. CDR3 nucleotides: TGTGCCAGCAGTTTCTCGGAGGCGAACGAGCAGTACTTC. This translates into CASSFSEANEQYF.